These 28 T cell receptor beta chains were sequenced from one sample in a study of beta chain features in type 1 diabetes. Reverse transcription of all isolated RNA meant that expressed TCRB transcripts were sequenced. Measured with immunoSEQ multiplex PCR; TCRdb has only the in-frame clones, and not every one. The table has 40,000 to 60,000 clones, about 64% seen once; the top ten hold 0.25% to 0.35%. Points from the study as a whole: Shorter TCRB CDR3s, moderately but significantly so, were found in Type 1 diabetes patients in all four CD4+ subsets.

These receptors are not linked to any known antigen. Sequenced: stem cell memory CD4+ T cells from blood. The receptors shown here come from a woman aged 30 to 39 with type 1 diabetes.

The rearrangement links TRBV11-2 to TRBJ2-5; D might be TRBD1 (6 bases). Germline assignment: CDR1 SGHAT and CDR2 FQNNGV. V was pared by 6 bases and J by 5 bases, with 13 bases between. The CDR3 contains 13 residues. The CDR3 DNA reads as TGTGCCAGCAGAAGAGGGGGATATGAGACCCAGTACTTC. Translation: CASRRGGYETQYF.

V is TRBV7-3 and J is TRBJ1-1, with D maybe TRBD1 (6 bases). Per germline, CDR1 SGHTA and CDR2 FQGTGA. The CDR3 runs 13 residues. The V end was cut by 4 bases, the J end by 5 bases, with 11 bases between. CDR3 in DNA: TGTGCCAGCAGCTCAGGGGTTTGGACTGAAGCTTTCTTT. Its protein product is CASSSGVWTEAFF.

Written as DNA, the CDR3 is TGTGCCAGCAGTGGCCCTTCAGGGGTTGGTGGCTACACCTTC. Protein product: CASSGPSGVGGYTF. V and J are TRBV25-1 and TRBJ1-2; D is perhaps TRBD1 (6 bases). CDR3 length equals 14 residues. Germline assignment: CDR1 MGHDK and CDR2 SYGVNS. Trimming took 4 bases from V and 7 from J, leaving 16 bases between them.

The chain employs TRBV7-9 and TRBJ2-3; the D gene is possibly TRBD2 (5 bases). V was cut by 4 bases and J by 6 bases, with 8 bases left in between. This CDR3 comprises 12 residues. Germline CDR1 and CDR2: SEHNR and FQNEAQ (reference sequence). The CDR3 region has the DNA TGTGCCAGCAGCTCCCGGGGTGATACGCAGTATTTT. This codes for CASSSRGDTQYF.

CDR3 nucleotide sequence: TGTGCCAGTAGTATGAACAGACAAGAGACCCAGTACTTC. Its translation is CASSMNRQETQYF. The rearrangement joins TRBV19 to TRBJ2-5; D is ambiguous. Trimming shortened V by 3 bases and J by 2 bases, and 7 bases separated the two germline ends. The CDR3 is 13 amino acids. Germline V gives CDR1 LNHDA, CDR2 SQIVND (reference sequence).

The rearrangement links TRBV5-6 to TRBJ1-2, with 8 bases matching TRBD1. The CDR3 sequence is 14 residues long. Trimming removed 2 bases from V and 5 bases from J; junction bases left unmatched: 5. CDR1 is SGHDT, CDR2 YYEEEE, per germline. CDR3 loop: CASSFNRGGYGYTF. The CDR3, as DNA: TGTGCCAGCAGCTTCAACAGGGGGGGGTATGGCTACACCTTC.

This clone was seen a single time. This sequence joins TRBV19 and TRBJ2-5; 8 bases map to TRBD1. With V trimmed by 10 bases and J by 2 bases, 3 bases remained unmatched. The CDR3 is 12 residues long. Germline assignment: CDR1 LNHDA and CDR2 SQIVND (reference sequence). The CDR3 nucleotides read TGTGCCACAGGACAGGGACAAGAGACCCAGTACTTC. Translation: CATGQGQETQYF.

Only a few counts were recorded for this clone. The chain has TRBV23-1 and TRBJ2-7, with TRBD2 matching over 11 bases. TRBV23-1 is flagged as an ORF with uncertain function. This CDR3 contains 15 residues. J gave up 7 bases and V 5 bases, and 10 bases lay outside the gene matches. Here the CDR3 DNA reads TGCGCCAGCAGTGCCCAACTAGCGGGAGTAGGGGAGCAGTACTTC. As protein: CASSAQLAGVGEQYF.

The J gene is TRBJ2-5, the V gene TRBV5-1; 8 nucleotides agree with TRBD1. V lost 2 bases, J lost 5 bases, and 8 bases stayed unmatched. The CDR3 extends over 15 amino acids. CDR1 and CDR2 (germline): SGHRS, YFSETQ. The CDR3 coding sequence is TGCGCCAGCAGCTTCGTGCCAGGGGGCTTTGAGACCCAGTACTTC. Its protein is CASSFVPGGFETQYF.

The chain combines TRBV7-2 with TRBJ2-1, with 9 bases lining up with TRBD2. Losses at the gene ends were 6 bases for V and 5 bases for J; bases not matched to a gene: 8. CDR1 and CDR2 from the germline V gene are SGHTA and FQGNSA. The CDR3 consists of 15 residues. CDR3 protein: CASRPWREGNNEQFF. The DNA for the CDR3 is TGTGCCAGCAGGCCTTGGCGGGAGGGCAACAATGAGCAGTTCTTC.

The chain uses TRBV15 and TRBJ2-3; TRBD2 matches 9 bases. Trimming took 8 bases from V and 6 from J; bases not matched to a gene: 24. This CDR3 has 19 amino acids. Germline CDR1 is LNHNV and CDR2 is YYDKDF (reference sequence). The CDR3 nucleotides read TGTGCCACCCACGCCGGCCAGGGGATTTGGCGGGAGGGTGAGGATACGCAGTATTTT. It is translated as CATHAGQGIWREGEDTQYF.

This chain joins TRBV27 and TRBJ2-1; D remains ambiguous. The CDR3 is 14 residues long. Between the trimmed V and J ends, which lost 3 bases and 1 base, there was a span of 7 bases. Germline CDR1 is MNHEY and CDR2 is SMNVEV (reference sequence). Here the CDR3 reads CASSFEASYNEQFF. Here the CDR3 DNA reads TGTGCCAGCAGTTTTGAAGCATCCTACAATGAGCAGTTCTTC.

This clone was recorded a few times. The chain carries TRBV29-1 and TRBJ1-1; D unclear. The CDR3 contains 13 residues. Trimming pared 3 bases from V and 0 bases from J, leaving 8 bases between. The germline CDR1 and CDR2 sequences are SQVTM and ANQGSEA. Here the CDR3 reads CSVDLQMNTEAFF. The CDR3 region has the DNA TGCAGCGTTGACTTACAAATGAACACTGAAGCTTTCTTT.

This clone was detected a few times. V and J are TRBV30 and TRBJ2-3, with 9 bases matching TRBD2. V lost 0 bases, J lost 3 bases, and 4 bases stayed unmatched. Per germline, CDR1 GTSNPN and CDR2 SVGIG (reference sequence). The CDR3 covers 15 residues. The DNA for the CDR3 is TGTGCCTGGAGTGTACGCGCGGGAGGGACAGATACGCAGTATTTT. Protein: CAWSVRAGGTDTQYF.

This CDR3 reads CASSKADRRNSNQPQHF. In DNA form, the CDR3 reads TGTGCCAGCAGCAAAGCGGACAGGAGGAATAGCAATCAGCCCCAGCATTTT. The rearrangement joins TRBV21-1 to TRBJ1-5; the table's D gene call, TRBD1, was not cross checked with the DNA. TRBV21-1 is annotated as a pseudogene. The CDR3 contains 17 residues.

This clone occurred a few times. This sequence joins TRBV15 and TRBJ2-7; TRBD2 matches 7 bases. CDR3 length: 15 amino acids. Germline V gene sequence: CDR1 LNHNV, CDR2 YYDKDF (reference sequence). The J segment lost 2 bases and the V segment lost 0 bases, leaving 4 bases of the junction unmatched. The CDR3, as DNA: TGTGCCACCAGCAGAGATCCCGGGACTACCTACGAGCAGTACTTC. It yields the protein CATSRDPGTTYEQYF. Full variable domain (rest looked up from reference TRBV15 and TRBJ2-7): DAMVIQNPRYQVTQFGKPVTLSCSQTLNHNVMYWYQQKSSQAPKLLFHYYDKDFNNEADTPDNFQSRRPNTSFCFLDIRSPGLGDTAMYLCATSRDPGTTYEQYFGPGTRLTVT.

This clone was seen just once. This sequence joins TRBV19 and TRBJ2-1; D perhaps matches TRBD1 (6 bases). Germline-derived CDR1 and CDR2 are LNHDA and SQIVND (reference sequence). The CDR3 loop spans 14 amino acids. Trimming took 7 bases from V and 0 from J, leaving 10 bases between them. The CDR3, as DNA: TGTGCCAGTAAACGGGACAACTCCTACAATGAGCAGTTCTTC. Encoded protein: CASKRDNSYNEQFF. The full variable domain, in which reference TRBV19 and TRBJ2-1 provide the parts outside the CDR3, is DGGITQSPKYLFRKEGQNVTLSCEQNLNHDAMYWYRQDPGQGLRLIYYSQIVNDFQKGDIAEGYSVSREKKESFPLTVTSAQKNPTAFYLCASKRDNSYNEQFFGPGTRLTVL.

In its sample, this clone was seen once. The chain carries TRBV5-1 and TRBJ2-3; D possibly corresponds to TRBD2 (6 bases). V shed 8 bases and J shed 2 bases, with 18 bases lying between them. The germline CDR1 and CDR2 sequences are SGHRS and YFSETQ. The CDR3 consists of 15 residues. The CDR3 loop reads CASNDRGGDTDTQYF. The CDR3 DNA is TGCGCCAGTAATGACAGAGGAGGGGACACAGATACGCAGTATTTT.

The chain has TRBV7-3 and TRBJ2-2; possible D gene TRBD2, 6 bases. Trimming removed 7 bases from V and 3 bases from J, with 12 bases in between. Germline lookup yields CDR1 SGHTA and CDR2 FQGTGA. The CDR3 loop spans 14 amino acids. CDR3 nucleotide sequence: TGTGCCAGCAAACCAGGCGGGGACACCGGGGAGCTGTTTTTT. Its translation: CASKPGGDTGELFF.

The chain uses TRBV10-3 and TRBJ2-2; a weak D match, TRBD2 (6 bases). This CDR3 region has 17 residues. V gave up 6 bases and J gave up 0 bases, with 17 bases separating them. Germline V lookup: CDR1 ENHRY, CDR2 SYGVKD. CDR3 DNA: TGTGCCATCAGGGGAACTAGCCGATCGTCGAACACCGGGGAGCTGTTTTTT. Translated: CAIRGTSRSSNTGELFF.

This sequence joins TRBV11-3 and TRBJ2-2; the match to TRBD2 covers 16 bases. V lost 4 bases to trimming and J lost 7 bases; unmatched junction nucleotides: 6. In germline, CDR1 is SGHNT, CDR2 YENEEA. CDR3 length: 17 amino acids. The CDR3 bases are TGTGCCAGCAGCTCTGGGACTAGCGGGAGGGCCAACGGGGAGCTGTTTTTT. It yields the protein CASSSGTSGRANGELFF.

The chain combines TRBV9 with TRBJ2-3, with 7 bases that match TRBD1. This CDR3 region has 17 residues. CDR1 is SGDLS, CDR2 YYNGEE, per germline. V was pared by 3 bases and J by 0 bases, with 10 bases of the junction left unmatched. CDR3 sequence (DNA): TGTGCCAGCAGCGCGGGACAGAAAACTTACAGCACAGATACGCAGTATTTT. Protein product: CASSAGQKTYSTDTQYF.

The J gene is TRBJ2-7, the V gene TRBV19; 9 bases fit TRBD1. The CDR3 loop spans 14 amino acids. Unmatched junction bases numbered 3, after V lost 4 bases and J lost 2 bases. Germline-derived CDR1 and CDR2 are LNHDA and SQIVND (reference sequence). In DNA, the CDR3 is TGTGCCAGTAGTACTGGGACAGGGACCTACGAGCAGTACTTC. This sequence encodes CASSTGTGTYEQYF.

The genes are TRBV19 and TRBJ2-2; 8 bases are a match to TRBD1. V lost 6 bases and J lost 5; bases outside the gene matches: 2. Germline V lookup: CDR1 LNHDA, CDR2 SQIVND (reference sequence). CDR3 length: 13 amino acids. The CDR3 DNA reads TGTGCCAGTAGAGACAGGGGAACCGGGGAGCTGTTTTTT. Translation: CASRDRGTGELFF.

The chain joins TRBV6-5 to TRBJ1-2; no clear D gene. The germline CDR1 and CDR2 sequences are MNHEY and SVGAGI. There are 13 residues in the CDR3. V dropped 5 bases and J dropped 4 bases, with 11 bases sitting between them. CDR3 coding DNA: TGTGCCAGCAGTCCTGATAAGAGCTATGGCTACACCTTC. This gives the protein CASSPDKSYGYTF.

There are a few counts of this clone. The chain is built from TRBV10-3 and TRBJ2-1; 9 nucleotides line up with TRBD2. The CDR3 length is 14 residues. V lost 7 bases to trimming and J lost 9 bases; unmatched junction nucleotides: 10. Germline V gives CDR1 ENHRY, CDR2 SYGVKD. The CDR3 nucleotides read TGTGCCATCACGGCCGCGGGAGGGCCCGGTGAGCAGTTCTTC. It specifies CAITAAGGPGEQFF.

The DNA for the CDR3 is TGTGCCAGTAGTCCCGTAGCGGGTGCTCAAGAGACCCAGTACTTC. This sequence encodes CASSPVAGAQETQYF. The V and J genes are TRBV19 and TRBJ2-5; 7 bases are shared with TRBD2. The germline CDR1 and CDR2 sequences are LNHDA and SQIVND (reference sequence). Losses at the gene ends were 5 bases for V and 2 bases for J; bases not matched to a gene: 8. This CDR3 comprises 15 residues. The full variable domain, completed using reference TRBV19 and TRBJ2-5, is DGGITQSPKYLFRKEGQNVTLSCEQNLNHDAMYWYRQDPGQGLRLIYYSQIVNDFQKGDIAEGYSVSREKKESFPLTVTSAQKNPTAFYLCASSPVAGAQETQYFGPGTRLLVL.

The chain uses TRBV4-1 and TRBJ2-2; 8 nucleotides match TRBD1. CDR1 is MGHRA and CDR2 is YSYEKL in the germline V gene. V lost 3 bases and J lost 0; bases outside the gene matches: 3. The CDR3 is 16 residues long. CDR3 sequence: CASSHWTGPNTGELFF. DNA for the CDR3: TGCGCCAGCAGCCACTGGACAGGGCCGAACACCGGGGAGCTGTTTTTT.